This T cell receptor beta chain was sequenced during a study of cytomegalovirus exposure and HLA in healthy donors. The primer mix had 60 Vbeta and 13 Jbeta primers. Repertoires were generated with immunoSEQ multiplex PCR, while TCRdb's copy carries only in-frame clones and drops some. The repertoire has about 110,000 clones, over 80% of them found once; the top ten carry 0.2% to 0.3%. Comment on this clone: Its antigen is still unknown.

Nominally healthy donors provided the samples, though records likely missed some immune exposures. V dropped 0 bases and J dropped 4; count of bases not matched to a gene: 6. The CDR3 is made up of 15 amino acids. Germline-derived CDR1 and CDR2 are SGDLS and YYNGEE. Overall study findings and caveats: 87-base-pair reads could not separate some V segments, including TRBV6-2 and TRBV6-3.

Sequenced material: PBMCs. The V gene is TRBV9, the J gene TRBJ1-2; the match to TRBD1 covers 7 bases. The origin of this receptor is a man aged 50 to 60 in good health and CMV-seronegative. CDR3 protein: CASSVDGTAVYGYTF. The CDR3 DNA reads TGTGCCAGCAGCGTAGATGGGACAGCGGTCTATGGCTACACCTTC.